These 28 T cell receptor beta chains were all obtained from the same sample, sequenced in a study of CD8+ T cells in alopecia areata. RNA extraction and reverse transcription yielded cDNA as sequencing template. Libraries were prepared by immunoSEQ multiplex PCR; TCRdb keeps only in-frame clonotypes and omits some of them. Among around 99,000 clones, over 80% were seen once, and the ten largest hold less than 30%. As to treatment: oral pan-JAK inhibitor, 5-10 mg twice daily. The source was CD8+ T cells sorted from blood, collected at week 24, from a patient treated with tofacitinib. The receptor source for this set is a human donor with alopecia areata.

The V gene is TRBV4-2, the J gene TRBJ1-4; the match to TRBD1 covers 7 bases. J was trimmed by 4 bases and V by 6 bases; bases with no gene match: 8. Germline V gene sequence: CDR1 LGHNA, CDR2 YNFKEQ. This CDR3 spans 15 amino acids. CDR3 DNA: TGTGCCAGCAGTCACTCCGGGACAGTTAATGAAAAACTGTTTTTT. Protein: CASSHSGTVNEKLFF.

This clone was counted once. The chain combines TRBV7-9 with TRBJ2-2; 8 bases fit TRBD2. CDR3 length: 14 residues. The germline CDR1 and CDR2 sequences are SEHNR and FQNEAQ (reference sequence). V dropped 5 bases and J dropped 5; count of bases not matched to a gene: 4. CDR3 sequence (DNA): TGTGCCAGCAGCCCACCGGGGGGGACCGGGGAGCTGTTTTTT. Its translation is CASSPPGGTGELFF.

The genes are TRBV5-5 and TRBJ2-2; D gene uncertain. From germline, CDR1 is SGHKS and CDR2 YYEKEE (reference sequence). The CDR3 consists of 15 residues. Trimming removed 5 bases at V and 3 bases at J, with 14 bases between. CDR3 in DNA: TGTGCCAGCAGTTTGAGTAGGACGTACACCGGGGAGCTGTTTTTT. Protein: CASSLSRTYTGELFF.

The chain uses TRBV5-6 and TRBJ1-1; no clear D gene. Trimming cost V 0 bases and J 3 bases, with 3 bases left between them. Germline V gene data show CDR1 as SGHDT and CDR2 as YYEEEE. The CDR3 loop spans 12 amino acids. The DNA of the CDR3 is TGTGCCAGCAGCTTGGGGGACACTGAAGCTTTCTTT. The encoded protein is CASSLGDTEAFF.

This clone has just one count. The chain has TRBV19 and TRBJ2-1; TRBD2 might be the D (5 bases). The CDR3 length is 17 residues. Germline values: CDR1 LNHDA, CDR2 SQIVND (reference sequence). The V end lost 5 bases, the J end lost 2 bases, and 19 bases lay between the germline ends. CDR3 residues: CASSPHPTSGPYNEQFF. The DNA for the CDR3 is TGTGCCAGTAGTCCACACCCCACAAGCGGACCCTACAATGAGCAGTTCTTC.

This chain connects TRBV19 to TRBJ2-5, with TRBD1 matching over 7 bases. Germline V gene lookup returns CDR1 LNHDA and CDR2 SQIVND (reference sequence). J lost 2 bases, V lost 9 bases, and 6 bases had no gene match. CDR3 length: 13 residues. CDR3 sequence (DNA): TGTGCCAGCAGAAGGACAGGACAAGAGACCCAGTACTTC. Protein: CASRRTGQETQYF. The full variable domain, rest sourced from reference TRBV19 and TRBJ2-5, is DGGITQSPKYLFRKEGQNVTLSCEQNLNHDAMYWYRQDPGQGLRLIYYSQIVNDFQKGDIAEGYSVSREKKESFPLTVTSAQKNPTAFYLCASRRTGQETQYFGPGTRLLVL.

This clone has only one observation. This rearrangement joins TRBV27 to TRBJ2-7; D call uncertain. V was trimmed by 5 bases and J by 2 bases, leaving 13 bases between them. This CDR3 comprises 14 residues. Germline V gives CDR1 MNHEY, CDR2 SMNVEV (reference sequence). The CDR3 here is CASSPEPGAYEQYF. The CDR3, as DNA: TGTGCCAGCAGTCCCGAGCCGGGCGCCTACGAGCAGTACTTC.

This chain joins TRBV28 and TRBJ2-5; D gene uncertain. Germline-derived CDR1 and CDR2 are MDHEN and SYDVKM. V gave up 2 bases and J gave up 5 bases, with 3 bases separating them. This CDR3 is built from 11 residues. The CDR3 coding sequence is TGTGCCAGCAGTTTAGTTGAGACCCAGTACTTC. It translates to CASSLVETQYF.

The DNA for the CDR3 is TGTGCCAGCAGCCCTAGTTCACTATACAATGAGCAGTTCTTC. It translates to CASSPSSLYNEQFF. The gene calls are TRBV7-9 and TRBJ2-1; D is unresolved. This CDR3 is 14 amino acids long. V lost 5 bases and J lost 4, with 12 bases in between. The germline V gene encodes CDR1 SEHNR and CDR2 FQNEAQ (reference sequence).

The chain employs TRBV27 and TRBJ2-7, with 9 nucleotides matching TRBD1. Germline values: CDR1 MNHEY, CDR2 SMNVEV (reference sequence). The CDR3 consists of 14 residues. The J segment lost 2 bases and the V segment lost 10 bases, leaving 9 bases of the junction unmatched. The DNA of the CDR3 is TGTGCCACCACAGGGGGCCAGTTTCCCTACGAGCAGTACTTC. Translation: CATTGGQFPYEQYF.

This clone was seen more than once but under ten times. The chain uses TRBV10-2 and TRBJ2-2, with a weak D call TRBD1 (6 bases). Per germline, CDR1 WSHSY and CDR2 SAAADI. V dropped 8 bases and J dropped 6 bases, with 16 bases sitting between them. This CDR3 is built from 14 residues. DNA of the CDR3: TGCGCCAGCTCAGCAGGGGTGGTATCCGGGGAGCTGTTTTTT. As protein: CASSAGVVSGELFF.

The rearrangement uses TRBV5-1 and TRBJ2-3; D remains ambiguous. CDR1 is SGHRS, CDR2 YFSETQ, per germline. V dropped 2 bases and J dropped 2 bases, with 12 bases sitting between them. CDR3 size: 15 residues. The CDR3: CASSLFSRITDTQYF. For the CDR3, the DNA is TGCGCCAGCAGCTTATTTTCACGGATCACAGATACGCAGTATTTT. Filled out from reference TRBV5-1 and TRBJ2-3, the complete variable domain reads KAGVTQTPRYLIKTRGQQVTLSCSPISGHRSVSWYQQTPGQGLQFLFEYFSETQRNKGNFPGRFSGRQFSNSRSEMNVSTLELGDSALYLCASSLFSRITDTQYFGPGTRLTVL.

The V and J genes are TRBV6-5 and TRBJ1-2; D unresolved. V was shortened by 7 bases and J by 5 bases, with 14 bases between the two germline ends. The CDR3 runs to 13 residues. The germline CDR1 and CDR2 sequences are MNHEY and SVGAGI. In DNA form, the CDR3 reads TGTGCCAGCACTGAAGGAGGAGGGTATGGCTACACCTTC. It translates to CASTEGGGYGYTF.

V usage is TRBV11-1 and J usage is TRBJ2-5; tentatively, D is TRBD1 (6 bases). V gave up 5 bases and J gave up 0 bases, with 13 bases separating them. This CDR3 comprises 15 residues. Per germline, CDR1 SGHAT and CDR2 FQDESV (reference sequence). The CDR3 bases are TGTGCCAGCAGCGCCCCCCGGACAGACCAAGAGACCCAGTACTTC. Protein product: CASSAPRTDQETQYF.

The table lists this clone with a few counts. J is TRBJ2-5 and V is TRBV25-1; 10 bases match TRBD1. The V segment lost 6 bases and the J segment 3 bases; nucleotides outside the gene matches: 1. CDR1 is MGHDK and CDR2 is SYGVNS in the germline V gene. CDR3 length: 13 amino acids. The CDR3 DNA is TGTGCCAGCAGAGGGACAGGGGAAGAGACCCAGTACTTC. Encoded protein: CASRGTGEETQYF.

This chain joins TRBV23-1 and TRBJ2-7; D gene ambiguous. TRBV23-1 counts as an open reading frame of uncertain function. V was trimmed by 7 bases and J by 9 bases, leaving 7 bases between them. The length of the CDR3 is 9 residues. The CDR3 sequence is CASTPRQYF. The CDR3 coding sequence is TGCGCCAGCACCCCTAGGCAGTACTTC.

The chain links TRBV7-9 to TRBJ1-1, with unresolved D. The CDR3 consists of 13 residues. Germline CDR1 and CDR2: SEHNR and FQNEAQ (reference sequence). Trimming removed 5 bases from V and 1 base from J, with 8 bases in between. The CDR3 sequence is CASSHRGNTEAFF. The CDR3 DNA sequence: TGTGCCAGCAGCCACCGGGGGAACACTGAAGCTTTCTTT.

The V gene is TRBV6-5, the J gene TRBJ1-2; D might be TRBD1 (6 bases). V lost 5 bases and J 4 bases, leaving 11 bases between the germline ends. The CDR3 runs 13 residues. Germline loops: CDR1 MNHEY, CDR2 SVGAGI. In DNA, the CDR3 is TGTGCCAGCAGTAACCGGGACACCTATGGCTACACCTTC. It encodes CASSNRDTYGYTF.

This rearrangement joins TRBV15 to TRBJ1-5; 9 nucleotides align to TRBD1. The CDR3 runs to 17 residues. The trim removed 3 bases at V and 6 bases at J, leaving 12 bases unmatched. Germline V lookup: CDR1 LNHNV, CDR2 YYDKDF (reference sequence). The CDR3 here is CATSSLVDRGNGQPQHF. The CDR3 region has the DNA TGTGCCACCAGCAGCCTTGTCGACAGGGGGAATGGTCAGCCCCAGCATTTT.

The rearrangement joins TRBV13 to TRBJ1-1, with 11 bases lining up with TRBD1. Trimming cost V 5 bases and J 7 bases; bases outside gene matches: 6. Germline V gene data show CDR1 as PRHDT and CDR2 as FYEKMQ (reference sequence). The CDR3 extends over 14 amino acids. The CDR3 bases are TGTGCCAGCAGCCTGGACAGGGGGCGCCTTGAAGCTTTCTTT. Translated, it gives CASSLDRGRLEAFF. Full variable domain (missing parts from reference TRBV13 and TRBJ1-1): AAGVIQSPRHLIKEKRETATLKCYPIPRHDTVYWYQQGPGQDPQFLISFYEKMQSDKGSIPDRFSAQQFSDYHSELNMSSLELGDSALYFCASSLDRGRLEAFFGQGTRLTVV.

The table lists this clone with a few counts. The chain is built from TRBV29-1 and TRBJ1-3; 8 bases agree with TRBD1. From germline, CDR1 is SQVTM and CDR2 ANQGSEA. This CDR3 has 13 amino acids. With V trimmed by 6 bases and J by 7 bases, 8 bases remained unmatched. Here the CDR3 reads CSVVMGQENTIYF. In DNA, the CDR3 is TGCAGCGTAGTAATGGGACAGGAGAACACCATATATTTT.

As DNA, the CDR3 is TGCGCCAGCAGCTTGACCCTACGCGCGGACAAATCTGGAAACACCATATATTTT. Protein product: CASSLTLRADKSGNTIYF. This sequence joins TRBV5-1 and TRBJ1-3, with D perhaps TRBD1 (5 bases). The germline CDR1 and CDR2 sequences are SGHRS and YFSETQ. V was pared by 1 base and J by 1 base, with 18 bases between. This CDR3 is 18 amino acids long.

The chain uses TRBV10-3 and TRBJ2-2, with 8 nucleotides matching TRBD2. V gave up 6 bases and J gave up 1 base; unmatched junction bases: 7. Germline CDR1 and CDR2: ENHRY and SYGVKD. The CDR3 totals 16 residues. DNA of the CDR3: TGTGCCATCAGGCCCCCCGGGGGGGTGAACACCGGGGAGCTGTTTTTT. Amino acid sequence: CAIRPPGGVNTGELFF.

The V call is TRBV5-1, the J call TRBJ2-7; 9 positions match TRBD1. The V gene end was trimmed by 4 bases and the J gene end by 5 bases; junction bases not matched to a gene: 7. The CDR3 sequence is 14 residues long. CDR1 SGHRS and CDR2 YFSETQ come from the germline V gene. CDR3 DNA sequence: TGCGCCAGCAGCCCCCGGGACAGGGTCCACGAGCAGTACTTC. Protein sequence: CASSPRDRVHEQYF.

V gene TRBV27 combines with J gene TRBJ2-7; 8 bases fit TRBD1. Germline CDR1 MNHEY, CDR2 SMNVEV (reference sequence). V dropped 6 bases and J dropped 3; count of bases not matched to a gene: 1. The CDR3 spans 12 residues. This CDR3 reads CASRTGVYEQYF. Written as DNA, the CDR3 is TGTGCCAGCAGGACAGGGGTCTACGAGCAGTACTTC.

The chain uses TRBV4-2 and TRBJ2-3; the D gene is possibly TRBD2 (5 bases). In germline, CDR1 is LGHNA, CDR2 YNFKEQ. Between the trimmed V and J ends, which lost 2 bases and 0 bases, there was a span of 15 bases. The CDR3 is made up of 17 amino acids. The CDR3 here is CASSQFKEADSTDTQYF. Here the CDR3 DNA reads TGTGCCAGCAGCCAATTTAAGGAGGCAGATAGCACAGATACGCAGTATTTT.

This chain connects TRBV5-6 to TRBJ1-1; perhaps TRBD1 as D (5 bases). This CDR3 spans 13 amino acids. CDR1 is SGHDT, CDR2 YYEEEE, per germline. The V gene lost 8 bases and the J gene lost 0 bases, with 11 bases spanning the gap. The CDR3, as DNA: TGTGCCAGTAGTAAGGGGTTGAACACTGAAGCTTTCTTT. Translation: CASSKGLNTEAFF.

The rearrangement joins TRBV7-2 to TRBJ1-2, with 8 positions matching TRBD1. The trim removed 1 base at V and 5 bases at J, leaving 6 bases unmatched. The germline V gene has CDR1 SGHTA and CDR2 FQGNSA. The CDR3 consists of 15 residues. The CDR3 DNA is TGTGCCAGCAGCTTAGGACAGGGGAAGGGGTATGGCTACACCTTC. It translates to CASSLGQGKGYGYTF.